This T cell receptor (beta chain) was observed in a study of cytomegalovirus exposure and HLA in healthy donors. The study's findings and limits: The classifier reportedly diagnosed cytomegalovirus status with high sensitivity and specificity. Later analysis demonstrated an association between a missense DCLRE1C variant and TCR beta V- and J-gene trimming.

Regarding this clone: Its antigen remains unknown. The sample contains more than one DNA sequence encoding this CDR3.

The study ran its PCR with 60 Vbeta and 13 Jbeta primers. Profiling relied on immunoSEQ multiplex PCR, and the TCRdb table lists in-frame clones only, not all of them. The table gives roughly 100,000 clones; the top ten clones make up under 0.7% of it. CDR1 and CDR2 (germline): MGHDK, SYGVNS. The V gene end was trimmed by 4 bases and the J gene end by 3 bases; junction bases not matched to a gene: 1. The CDR3 spans 13 residues. The receptor's source is a man aged 50 to 59 in good health and CMV-seronegative. The chain combines TRBV25-1 with TRBJ2-7; 9 bases agree with TRBD1. Sequences were obtained from PBMCs. The CDR3 loop reads CASSGGQGYEQYF. For the CDR3, the DNA is TGTGCCAGCAGTGGGGGACAGGGCTACGAGCAGTACTTC.